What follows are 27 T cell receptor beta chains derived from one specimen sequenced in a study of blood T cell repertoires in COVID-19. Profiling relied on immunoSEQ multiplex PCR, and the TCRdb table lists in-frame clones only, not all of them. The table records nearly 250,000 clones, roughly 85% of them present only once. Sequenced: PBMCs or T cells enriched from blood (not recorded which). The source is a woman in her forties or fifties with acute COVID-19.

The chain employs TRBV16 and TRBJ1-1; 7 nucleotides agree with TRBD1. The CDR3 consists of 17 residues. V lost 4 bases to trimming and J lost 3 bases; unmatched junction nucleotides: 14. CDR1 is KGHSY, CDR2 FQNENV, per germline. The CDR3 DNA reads TGTGCCAGCAGCCCTGGACAGGAAAAAGGGGAACACACTGAAGCTTTCTTT. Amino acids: CASSPGQEKGEHTEAFF.

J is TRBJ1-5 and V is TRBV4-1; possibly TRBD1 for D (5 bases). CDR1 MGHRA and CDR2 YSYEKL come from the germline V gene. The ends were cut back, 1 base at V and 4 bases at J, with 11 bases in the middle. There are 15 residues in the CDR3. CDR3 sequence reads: CASSQGTGLNQPQHF. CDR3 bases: TGCGCCAGCAGCCAAGGGACGGGACTAAATCAGCCCCAGCATTTT.

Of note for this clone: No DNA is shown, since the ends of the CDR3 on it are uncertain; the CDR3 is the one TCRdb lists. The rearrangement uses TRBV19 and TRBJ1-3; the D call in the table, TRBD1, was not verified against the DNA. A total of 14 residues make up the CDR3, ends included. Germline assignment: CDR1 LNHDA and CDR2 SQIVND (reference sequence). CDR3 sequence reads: CASTSDSSGNTIYF.

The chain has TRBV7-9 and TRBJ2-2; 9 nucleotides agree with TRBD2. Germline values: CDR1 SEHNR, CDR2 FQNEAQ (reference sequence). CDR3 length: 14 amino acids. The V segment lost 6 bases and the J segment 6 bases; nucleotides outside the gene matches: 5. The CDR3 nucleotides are TGTGCCAGCAGTCCCAGCGGGGGGCCCGGGGAGCTGTTTTTT. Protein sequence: CASSPSGGPGELFF.

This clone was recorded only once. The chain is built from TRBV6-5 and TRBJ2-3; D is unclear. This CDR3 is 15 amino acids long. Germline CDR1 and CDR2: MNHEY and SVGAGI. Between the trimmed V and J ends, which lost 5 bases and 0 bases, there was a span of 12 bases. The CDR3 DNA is TGTGCCAGCAGTCTAACGGGTCTTAGCACAGATACGCAGTATTTT. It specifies CASSLTGLSTDTQYF.

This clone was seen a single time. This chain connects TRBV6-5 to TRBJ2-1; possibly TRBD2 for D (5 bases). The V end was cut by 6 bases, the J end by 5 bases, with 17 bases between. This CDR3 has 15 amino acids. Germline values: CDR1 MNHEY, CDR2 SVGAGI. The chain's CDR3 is CASSPPGSANNEQFF. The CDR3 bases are TGTGCCAGCAGCCCGCCGGGGAGCGCCAACAATGAGCAGTTCTTC.

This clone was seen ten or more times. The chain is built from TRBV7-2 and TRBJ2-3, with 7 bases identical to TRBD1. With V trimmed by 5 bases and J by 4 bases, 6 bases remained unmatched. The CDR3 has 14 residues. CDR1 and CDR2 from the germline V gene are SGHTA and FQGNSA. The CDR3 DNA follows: TGTGCCAGCAGCCCTCGACAGGGCGCAGATACGCAGTATTTT. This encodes CASSPRQGADTQYF.

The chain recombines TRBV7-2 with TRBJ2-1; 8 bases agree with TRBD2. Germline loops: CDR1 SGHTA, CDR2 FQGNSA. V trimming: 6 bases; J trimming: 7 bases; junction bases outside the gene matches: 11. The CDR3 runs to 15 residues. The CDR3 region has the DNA TGTGCCAGCAGTAACGGGGTAGCGGGGATAAATGAGCAGTTCTTC. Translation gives CASSNGVAGINEQFF.

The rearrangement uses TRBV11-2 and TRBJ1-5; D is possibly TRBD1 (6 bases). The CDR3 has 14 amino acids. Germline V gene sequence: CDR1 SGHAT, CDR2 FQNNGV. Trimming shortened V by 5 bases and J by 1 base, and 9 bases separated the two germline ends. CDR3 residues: CASSAGTSNQPQHF. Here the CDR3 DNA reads TGTGCCAGCAGCGCCGGGACAAGCAATCAGCCCCAGCATTTT.

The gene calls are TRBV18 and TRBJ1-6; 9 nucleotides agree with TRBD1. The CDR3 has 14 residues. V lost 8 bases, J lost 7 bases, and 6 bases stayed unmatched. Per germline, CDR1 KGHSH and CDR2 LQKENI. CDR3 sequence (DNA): TGTGCCAGCGCGATGGACAGGGGAAATTCACCCCTCCACTTT. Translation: CASAMDRGNSPLHF.

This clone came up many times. The CDR3 reads CASSYRDGTGELFF. In nucleotides, the CDR3 is TGTGCCAGCAGTTACCGGGATGGAACCGGGGAGCTGTTTTTT. This chain links TRBV25-1 with TRBJ2-2, with TRBD2 as a possible D gene (5 bases). This CDR3 has 14 residues. Germline-derived CDR1 and CDR2 are MGHDK and SYGVNS. The V gene lost 5 bases and the J gene lost 5 bases, with 12 bases spanning the gap.

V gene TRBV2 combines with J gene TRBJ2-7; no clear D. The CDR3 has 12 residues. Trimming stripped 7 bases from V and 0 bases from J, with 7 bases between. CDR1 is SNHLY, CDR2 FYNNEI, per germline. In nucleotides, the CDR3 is TGTGCCAGCACTCGAGCCTCCTACGAGCAGTACTTC. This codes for CASTRASYEQYF.

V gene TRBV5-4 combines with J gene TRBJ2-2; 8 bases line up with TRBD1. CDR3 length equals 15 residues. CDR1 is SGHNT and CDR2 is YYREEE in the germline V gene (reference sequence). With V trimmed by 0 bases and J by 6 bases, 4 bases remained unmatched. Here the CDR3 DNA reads TGTGCCAGCAGCTTGGGGACAGGGTTCGCCGGGGAGCTGTTTTTT. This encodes CASSLGTGFAGELFF.

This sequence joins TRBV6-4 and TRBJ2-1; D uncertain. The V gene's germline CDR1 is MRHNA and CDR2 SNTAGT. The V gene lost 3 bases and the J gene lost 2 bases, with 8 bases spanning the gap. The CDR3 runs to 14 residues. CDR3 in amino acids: CASSESSAYNEQFF. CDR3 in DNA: TGTGCCAGCAGTGAAAGTTCGGCCTACAATGAGCAGTTCTTC.

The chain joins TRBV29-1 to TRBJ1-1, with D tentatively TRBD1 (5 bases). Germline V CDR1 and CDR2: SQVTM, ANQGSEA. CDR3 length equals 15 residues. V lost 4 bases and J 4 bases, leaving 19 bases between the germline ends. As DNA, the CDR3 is TGCAGCGTTGTTGGGGTCGGGGGGGTCGGCACTGAAGCTTTCTTT. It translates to CSVVGVGGVGTEAFF.

CDR3 DNA sequence: TGTGCCAGCTCACCCATACCAGGGGGAGGACAGGGCACTGAAGCTTTCTTT. It encodes CASSPIPGGGQGTEAFF. This chain uses TRBV18 with TRBJ1-1, with 8 bases identical to TRBD1. Germline V gene data show CDR1 as KGHSH and CDR2 as LQKENI. V dropped 3 bases and J dropped 4; count of bases not matched to a gene: 13. The CDR3 is 17 residues long.

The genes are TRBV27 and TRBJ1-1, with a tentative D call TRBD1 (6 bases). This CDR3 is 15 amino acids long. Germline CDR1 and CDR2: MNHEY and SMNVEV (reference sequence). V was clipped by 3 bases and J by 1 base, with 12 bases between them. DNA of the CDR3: TGTGCCAGCAGTTTGGGCGGGGGGCGGAACACTGAAGCTTTCTTT. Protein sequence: CASSLGGGRNTEAFF.

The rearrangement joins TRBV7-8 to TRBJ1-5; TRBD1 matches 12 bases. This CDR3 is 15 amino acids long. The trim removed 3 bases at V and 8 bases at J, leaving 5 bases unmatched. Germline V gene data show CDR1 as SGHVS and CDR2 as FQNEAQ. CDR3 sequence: CASSLGTGGWEPQHF. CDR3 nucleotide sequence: TGTGCCAGCAGCTTGGGGACAGGGGGCTGGGAGCCCCAGCATTTT.

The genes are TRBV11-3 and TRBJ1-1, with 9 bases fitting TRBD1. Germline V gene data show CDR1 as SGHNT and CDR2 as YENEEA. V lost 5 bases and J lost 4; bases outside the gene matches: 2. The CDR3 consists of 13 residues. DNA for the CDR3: TGTGCCAGCAGCCAGGACAGGGGCACTGAAGCTTTCTTT. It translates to CASSQDRGTEAFF.

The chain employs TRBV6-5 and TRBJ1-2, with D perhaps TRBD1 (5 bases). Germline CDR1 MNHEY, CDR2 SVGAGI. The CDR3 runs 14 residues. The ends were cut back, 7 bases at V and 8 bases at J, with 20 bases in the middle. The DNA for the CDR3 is TGTGCCAGCACCTCCCCTGTAGCGGGGGACGGCTACACCTTC. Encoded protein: CASTSPVAGDGYTF.

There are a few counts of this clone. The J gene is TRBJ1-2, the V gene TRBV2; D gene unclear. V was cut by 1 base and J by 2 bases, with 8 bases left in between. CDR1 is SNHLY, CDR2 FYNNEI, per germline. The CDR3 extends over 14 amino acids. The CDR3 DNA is TGTGCCAGCAGTGAAGTTAGCAGCAACTATGGCTACACCTTC. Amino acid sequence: CASSEVSSNYGYTF.

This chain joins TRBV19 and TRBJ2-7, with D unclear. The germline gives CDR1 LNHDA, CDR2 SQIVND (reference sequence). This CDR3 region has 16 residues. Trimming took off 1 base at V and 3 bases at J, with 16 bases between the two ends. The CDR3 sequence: CASSIGLLLDDYEQYF. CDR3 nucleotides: TGTGCCAGTAGTATAGGTTTGCTGCTAGATGACTACGAGCAGTACTTC. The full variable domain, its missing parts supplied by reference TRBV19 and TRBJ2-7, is DGGITQSPKYLFRKEGQNVTLSCEQNLNHDAMYWYRQDPGQGLRLIYYSQIVNDFQKGDIAEGYSVSREKKESFPLTVTSAQKNPTAFYLCASSIGLLLDDYEQYFGPGTRLTVT.

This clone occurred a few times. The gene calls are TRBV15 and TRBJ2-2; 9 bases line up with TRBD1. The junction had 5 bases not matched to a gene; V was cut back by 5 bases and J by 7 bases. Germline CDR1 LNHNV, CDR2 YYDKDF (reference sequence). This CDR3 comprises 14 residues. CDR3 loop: CATSETGGNGELFF. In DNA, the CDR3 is TGTGCCACCAGCGAAACAGGGGGCAACGGGGAGCTGTTTTTT.

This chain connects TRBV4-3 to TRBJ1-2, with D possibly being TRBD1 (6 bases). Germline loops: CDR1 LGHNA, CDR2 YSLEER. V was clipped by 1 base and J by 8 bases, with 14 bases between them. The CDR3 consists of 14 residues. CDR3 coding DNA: TGCGCCAGCAGCCAAGTTGGGGAGGGGGGCGGCTACACCTTC. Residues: CASSQVGEGGGYTF.

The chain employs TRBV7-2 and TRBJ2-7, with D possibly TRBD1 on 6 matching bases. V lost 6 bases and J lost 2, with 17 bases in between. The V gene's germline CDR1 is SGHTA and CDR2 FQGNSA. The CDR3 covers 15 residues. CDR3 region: CASRLGQSSAYEQYF. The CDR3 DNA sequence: TGTGCCAGCAGACTCGGACAGTCGTCCGCCTACGAGCAGTACTTC. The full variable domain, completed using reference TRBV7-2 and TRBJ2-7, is GAGVSQSPSNKVTEKGKDVELRCDPISGHTALYWYRQSLGQGLEFLIYFQGNSAPDKSGLPSDRFSAERTGGSVSTLTIQRTQQEDSAVYLCASRLGQSSAYEQYFGPGTRLTVT.

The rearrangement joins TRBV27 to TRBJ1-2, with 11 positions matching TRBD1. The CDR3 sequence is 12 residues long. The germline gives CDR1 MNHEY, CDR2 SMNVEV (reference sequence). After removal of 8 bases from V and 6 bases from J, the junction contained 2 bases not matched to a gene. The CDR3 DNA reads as TGTGCCAGCGGGGACAGGGGGGATGGCTACACCTTC. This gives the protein CASGDRGDGYTF.

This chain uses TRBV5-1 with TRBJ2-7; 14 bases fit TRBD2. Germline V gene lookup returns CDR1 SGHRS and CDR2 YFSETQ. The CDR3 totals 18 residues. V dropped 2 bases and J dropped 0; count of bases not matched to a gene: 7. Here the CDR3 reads CASSFGLAGGRSSYEQYF. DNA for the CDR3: TGCGCCAGCAGCTTCGGACTAGCGGGGGGAAGGAGCTCCTACGAGCAGTACTTC. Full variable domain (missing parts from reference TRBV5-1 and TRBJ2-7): KAGVTQTPRYLIKTRGQQVTLSCSPISGHRSVSWYQQTPGQGLQFLFEYFSETQRNKGNFPGRFSGRQFSNSRSEMNVSTLELGDSALYLCASSFGLAGGRSSYEQYFGPGTRLTVT.